The rows below give T cell receptor beta chains drawn from one sample of a study of blood T cell repertoires in COVID-19. The method was immunoSEQ multiplex PCR; TCRdb's version includes in-frame clones alone and lacks a portion of them. The table includes roughly 130,000 clones, about nine tenths detected once. The sequencing input was peripheral blood. These receptors were taken from a man aged 55 to 70 with COVID-19, enrolled during active disease. Both conserved end residues are part of each CDR3. A D gene is named only where the DNA matches it firmly. Clone size is given for some rows only: seen once, a few or many times, or a class if the clone is expanded.

TGTGCCAGCAGTAGAGAGGGCGGGGAGCTGTTTTTT | CASSREGGELFF | NA | NA | TRBJ2-2 | TRBV6-5
TGTGCCACCAGCAGTGGGGACTTGGGTCAGGTAGGGCCCAATGAGCAGTTCTTC | CATSSGDLGQVGPNEQFF | NA | NA | TRBJ2-1 | TRBV15
TGTGCCAGCAGCCCCACGGGGGGCAAGGACACTGAAGCTTTCTTT | CASSPTGGKDTEAFF | NA | NA | TRBJ1-1 | TRBV3-1/TRBV3-2
TGTGCCAGCAGTTTATACCCCCCGGGGGGAAGCAATCAGCCCCAGCATTTT | CASSLYPPGGSNQPQHF | NA | NA | TRBJ1-5 | TRBV27
TGCGCCAGCAGCGAACGGACAGCCCGGGGAGAGACCCAGTACTTC | CASSERTARGETQYF | NA | once | TRBJ2-5 | TRBV5-1
TGCGCCAGCAGCCAGACAGGGGAGTGGAACGAGCAGTACTTC | CASSQTGEWNEQYF | TRBD1 | NA | TRBJ2-7 | TRBV4-1
TGTGCCAGTAGTATTGGGCACAATTACCTCAATCAGCCCCAGCATTTT | CASSIGHNYLNQPQHF | NA | few | TRBJ1-5 | TRBV19
TGTGCCAGCAGTGATCCTCCGGACAGGGAGTCAGAGACCCAGTACTTC | CASSDPPDRESETQYF | TRBD1 | NA | TRBJ2-5 | TRBV6-1
TGCGCCAGCAGCCACCGACTAGCGGCGACCTACGAGCAGTACTTC | CASSHRLAATYEQYF | TRBD2 | NA | TRBJ2-7 | TRBV4-3
TGTGCCAGCACTGTGGACAGCATTAATGAGCAGTTCTTC | CASTVDSINEQFF | NA | NA | TRBJ2-1 | TRBV2
TGTGCCAGCTCACCGGGGCCCAGGTTGGGCTACACCTTC | CASSPGPRLGYTF | NA | NA | TRBJ1-2 | TRBV18
TGTGCCAGCACCACAGGGGGCACTGAAGCTTTCTTT | CASTTGGTEAFF | TRBD1 | NA | TRBJ1-1 | TRBV7-2
TGCGCCAGCAGCACGGGACAGCGAGAGCCAGCAACTAATGAAAAACTGTTTTTT | CASSTGQREPATNEKLFF | TRBD1 | NA | TRBJ1-4 | TRBV5-1
TGTGCCAGCTCACGTATGGGACAGGGGAACGACGAGCAGTACTTC | CASSRMGQGNDEQYF | TRBD1 | NA | TRBJ2-7 | TRBV18
TGTGCCAGCAGTCCCCGGGACAGGGAGCACGAGCAGTACTTC | CASSPRDREHEQYF | TRBD1 | NA | TRBJ2-7 | TRBV6-5
TGTGCCAGCTCACCACGGGTTTCCGGGAGGGAAAACTCCTACGAGCAGTACTTC | CASSPRVSGRENSYEQYF | TRBD2 | NA | TRBJ2-7 | TRBV18
TGTGCCAGCAGCGCGCCGGACAGGGCCTCGGCTAATGAAAAACTGTTTTTT | CASSAPDRASANEKLFF | TRBD1 | NA | TRBJ1-4 | TRBV9
TGCGCCAGCAGCTTTGACTCCCGCAATCAGCCCCAGCATTTT | CASSFDSRNQPQHF | NA | NA | TRBJ1-5 | TRBV5-1
TGTGCCAGCAGCGTAGCCTCTGAGCAGTTCTTC | CASSVASEQFF | NA | NA | TRBJ2-1 | TRBV9
TGCGCCAGCAGCCAAGAGACGGGACTGCACACCGGGGAGCTGTTTTTT | CASSQETGLHTGELFF | NA | NA | TRBJ2-2 | TRBV4-3
TGCGCCAGCAGCCCAACCCGACTAGCGGGAGAAAGGGGTACGCAGTATTTT | CASSPTRLAGERGTQYF | TRBD2 | NA | TRBJ2-3 | TRBV5-1
TGTGCCAGCAGTGCCGGGACAGGGCTACGATTGGGCGCTTTCTTT | CASSAGTGLRLGAFF | TRBD1 | NA | TRBJ1-1 | TRBV2
TGTGCCAGCAGAAAGCCCGGGACAGTGGCGTACTACACCTTC | CASRKPGTVAYYTF | TRBD1 | NA | TRBJ1-2 | TRBV6-5
TGCAGCGTGGGACAGGGCAACGAGCAGTACTTC | CSVGQGNEQYF | TRBD1 | NA | TRBJ2-7 | TRBV29-1
TGTGCCAGCAGCTTGGGGCGGACAGGGGGCACGGTTGAAGCTTTCTTT | CASSLGRTGGTVEAFF | TRBD1 | NA | TRBJ1-1 | TRBV5-4
TGTGCCAGCAGCTTAGATCGAGAGACAGCCTATGGCTACACCTTC | CASSLDRETAYGYTF | NA | NA | TRBJ1-2 | TRBV11-2
TGTGCCAGCAGCTTAAGGGACAGGGCGAACACCGGGGAGCTGTTTTTT | CASSLRDRANTGELFF | TRBD1 | few | TRBJ2-2 | TRBV7-2
TGTGCCAGCAGTTACACCAGGCAGTCCACAGATACGCAGTATTTT | CASSYTRQSTDTQYF | NA | NA | TRBJ2-3 | TRBV6-2/TRBV6-3
TGCGCCAGCAGCCAGCTTAAAGCGGGTGTGGGCACCGGGGAGCTGTTTTTT | CASSQLKAGVGTGELFF | NA | NA | TRBJ2-2 | TRBV4-1
TGTGCCAGCAGCCCAGGACGGGGGAATGAGCAGTTCTTC | CASSPGRGNEQFF | NA | NA | TRBJ2-1 | TRBV5-4
TGTGCCAGTAGTATCCAGGGGGCCCCATCGGGGGAGACCCAGTACTTC | CASSIQGAPSGETQYF | TRBD1 | NA | TRBJ2-5 | TRBV19
TGTGCCAGTAGTATAGGAGCAATGAACACTGAAGCTTTCTTT | CASSIGAMNTEAFF | NA | NA | TRBJ1-1 | TRBV19
TGCGCCAGCAGCCGCGAACAGGATTGGGGCACTGAAGCTTTCTTT | CASSREQDWGTEAFF | NA | NA | TRBJ1-1 | TRBV5-1
TGTGCCAGCAGCCTCTTTATAGGGGACAGGGGGCTGGATGAGCAGTTCTTC | CASSLFIGDRGLDEQFF | TRBD1 | NA | TRBJ2-1 | TRBV3-1/TRBV3-2
TGTGCCAGTAGTATAGCAGGGCAGGGGAATCAGCCCCAGCATTTT | CASSIAGQGNQPQHF | NA | NA | TRBJ1-5 | TRBV19
TGTGCCAGTAGTACTCTTGGACAGGGTGGAGGCACTGAAGCTTTCTTT | CASSTLGQGGGTEAFF | TRBD1 | NA | TRBJ1-1 | TRBV19
TGTGCCAGCAGCGTGGGCAGTGCGAGCAATCAGCCCCAGCATTTT | CASSVGSASNQPQHF | NA | NA | TRBJ1-5 | TRBV9
TGTGCTAGTGGTTTCACACAGCCCTATGGCTACACCTTC | CASGFTQPYGYTF | NA | NA | TRBJ1-2 | TRBV12-5
TGTGCCAGCAGCAGGAGACCCGGGACAGGGGCATACGAGCAGTACTTC | CASSRRPGTGAYEQYF | TRBD1 | NA | TRBJ2-7 | TRBV11-3
TGTGCCAGCAGGCCCTCGTCCGGGACAGGGAGGGGGAACACTGAAGCTTTCTTT | CASRPSSGTGRGNTEAFF | TRBD1 | NA | TRBJ1-1 | TRBV28
TGCGCCAGCAGCTTGTTCGGGGGGCCGAACACTGAAGCTTTCTTT | CASSLFGGPNTEAFF | NA | NA | TRBJ1-1 | TRBV5-1
TGCAGCGTTGAGCCTGGCCCCCTTAACTATGGCTACACCTTC | CSVEPGPLNYGYTF | NA | NA | TRBJ1-2 | TRBV29-1
TGTGCCAGCAGCGTAGGTTGGCAAGATAATGAAAAACTGTTTTTT | CASSVGWQDNEKLFF | NA | NA | TRBJ1-4 | TRBV9
TGTGCCAGCAGTCCCGGGACAGGGGCAGATACGCAGTATTTT | CASSPGTGADTQYF | TRBD1 | NA | TRBJ2-3 | TRBV28
TGTGCCAGCAGCCAGGGAGCCGGGACAGGGTCCTACAATGAGCAGTTCTTC | CASSQGAGTGSYNEQFF | TRBD1 | NA | TRBJ2-1 | TRBV4-2
TGCGCCAGCAGCTTGGATTATACAGCTTACACTGAAGCTTTCTTT | CASSLDYTAYTEAFF | NA | NA | TRBJ1-1 | TRBV5-1
TGTGCCAGCAACATGGGACAGTATAGTGAGCAGTTCTTC | CASNMGQYSEQFF | TRBD1 | NA | TRBJ2-1 | TRBV12-3/TRBV12-4
TGTGCCAGCAGCCCAGACCGGGTCCAGTCGTATCACTACACCTTC | CASSPDRVQSYHYTF | NA | NA | TRBJ1-2 | TRBV11-2
TGTGCCAGCAGCTTACTAGGAAGCGGGGAACCCCAAGAGACCCAGTACTTC | CASSLLGSGEPQETQYF | TRBD2 | NA | TRBJ2-5 | TRBV7-2
TGTGCCAGCTCACAGGGGTCAACTAATGAAAAACTGTTTTTT | CASSQGSTNEKLFF | NA | NA | TRBJ1-4 | TRBV18
TGTGCCAGCAGCTTAGCGGGAGCGACCTACAATGAGCAGTTCTTC | CASSLAGATYNEQFF | NA | NA | TRBJ2-1 | TRBV7-2
TGTGCCAGCAATCGAGGGGGGGGCACAGATACGCAGTATTTT | CASNRGGGTDTQYF | NA | once | TRBJ2-3 | TRBV9
TGTGCCAGCAGCGTAGTCCCGGAGAATGAGCAGTTCTTC | CASSVVPENEQFF | NA | NA | TRBJ2-1 | TRBV9
TGTGCCAGCAGGGACTTGAGAACTAATGAAAAACTGTTTTTT | CASRDLRTNEKLFF | NA | NA | TRBJ1-4 | TRBV2
TGTGCCAGCACCAGGGACAGGGACCCCTCCTACGAGCAGTACTTC | CASTRDRDPSYEQYF | TRBD1 | NA | TRBJ2-7 | TRBV28
TGTGCCAGCAGCCAAGACGGGCAGGGGGCCTACTCTGGGGCCAACGTCCTGACTTTC | CASSQDGQGAYSGANVLTF | TRBD1 | NA | TRBJ2-6 | TRBV4-2
TGTGCCAGCAGCTACCCCCAATACGGGGAGACCCAGTACTTC | CASSYPQYGETQYF | NA | NA | TRBJ2-5 | TRBV7-8
TGTGCCAGCAGCACTGCCCCCCAACCCTTTGCGAAGCAGTACTTC | CASSTAPQPFAKQYF | NA | NA | TRBJ2-7 | TRBV9
TGCGCCAGCAGCTACAGCCGGGGGGGCACAGATACGCAGTATTTT | CASSYSRGGTDTQYF | TRBD2 | NA | TRBJ2-3 | TRBV5-1